This TCR beta chain was identified in a study of blood T cell repertoires in COVID-19. Study details: Sample material is recorded as cDNA or gDNA derived from T cells, B-cell-depleted T cells, or PBMCs.

Per germline, CDR1 MDHEN and CDR2 SYDVKM. V gave up 2 bases and J gave up 1 base; unmatched junction bases: 5. This CDR3 has 16 amino acids. The method was immunoSEQ multiplex PCR; TCRdb's version includes in-frame clones alone and lacks a portion of them. The table lists under 200,000 clones, roughly 90% of them singletons. The V and J genes are TRBV28 and TRBJ2-3; 8 bases map to TRBD1. The source material was peripheral blood. The TCR originated in a woman aged 55-70 years who had recovered from COVID-19. The CDR3 DNA reads as TGTGCCAGCAGTTTACGACCGGGACAGGGCACAGATACGCAGTATTTT. Protein sequence: CASSLRPGQGTDTQYF.